Sequencing of this T cell receptor gamma chain was carried out in a study of fetal and pediatric gammadelta thymocytes (dated by TCRdb to 2021 to 2024). Broadly, across the study: The bulk gammadelta thymocyte repertoires combined previously published and newly generated, unpublished data and were used to strengthen a single-cell study of gammadelta thymocyte development. The set of bulk gammadelta thymocyte repertoires included some ten subjects in total: 3 fetal thymus donors and 7 pediatric thymus donors. Unpublished data were combined with previously published data (refs 27,28) to make up the bulk gammadelta thymocyte repertoires. Bulk TCR repertoire data were included to raise the number of subjects and reinforce the CDR3 publicity analysis.

This sample was sequenced with an Illumina MiSeq. Per the original workflow: For the publicity analysis, the Vgamma9Vdelta2 and nonVgamma9Vdelta2 bulk CDR3 files from each subject were merged to form one combined repertoire per subject. CDR3 publicity was given a score from 0 to 19 by checking each amino acid sequence across 9 single-cell datasets and around eleven bulk repertoires with base R and dplyr. Public reads were reanalyzed in TCRdb with CATT, and rows carrying the same DNA were merged afterwards. These V and J calls derive from TCRdb rather than the authors' analysis. This sample holds about 920 gamma-chain clones; roughly 5.3% were observed only once. Under 7.5% of the sample is held by the ten biggest clonotypes. The germline V gene supplies CDR1 VENAVY and CDR2 YDSYNSRV. The CDR3, cysteine through phenylalanine, is 15 amino acids long. Just the 45-base CDR3 DNA is kept, in frame starting at base 1.

General study outcomes and caveats: Fetal gammadelta thymocyte repertoires were previously reported to be enriched for TRDV2, TRGV8 and TRGV9 usage, low N additions and public CDR3s compared with post-natal repertoires.

Thymocytes were stained with Zombie NIR viability dye and antibodies against CD3 (UCHT1), TCRgammadelta (11F2), TCRVgamma9 (IMMU360) and TCRVdelta2 (IMMU389). Bulk TRD and TRG CDR3 repertoires were generated separately from sorted Vgamma9Vdelta2 and nonVgamma9Vdelta2 gammadelta thymocytes of human fetal and pediatric thymuses. Children undergoing cardiac surgery in Belgium were the source of the pediatric thymus tissue. The pediatric thymus donors included in the study ranged in age from 1 to 11 years. Thymic cell suspensions were prepared from fetal and post-natal thymuses as described previously. NonVgamma9Vdelta2 thymocytes were sorted as CD3+ gammadeltaTCR+ cells that did not have the Vgamma9+Vdelta2+ phenotype. Cell sorting was done on a FACS Aria III cell sorter (BD Biosciences). A remark on this clone: This clone's antigen is unknown. A much larger clone lies a single base off, so this may be a read error.

The sequence derives from a child who underwent cardiac surgery and was recorded as healthy. What was sequenced was non-Vgamma9Vdelta2 gamma-delta T cells from the thymus. In the paper's terms, the cell subset or site label means: CD3+gammadeltaTCR+ thymocytes not co-expressing Vgamma9 and Vdelta2. In this chain, TRGV8 is recombined with TRGJP2. The nucleotide sequence reads as follows: TGTGCCACCGGGGATAGGATCGGGAGTGATTGGATCAAGACGTTT. It translates as CATGDRIGSDWIKTF.